Presented here are 26 T cell receptor beta chains from one specimen sequenced in a study of blood T cell repertoires in COVID-19. Measured with immunoSEQ multiplex PCR; TCRdb has only the in-frame clones, and not every one. The repertoire holds around 140,000 clones, with about 89% as singletons. The sequencing sample was made of peripheral blood. Every receptor here comes from a man aged 45-65 years with active or convalescent COVID-19.

The genes are TRBV19 and TRBJ1-1; D might be TRBD1 (5 bases). CDR1 is LNHDA, CDR2 SQIVND, per germline (reference sequence). There are 11 residues in the CDR3. V gave up 8 bases and J gave up 11 bases, with 15 bases separating them. The CDR3 spells CASQEGRGAFF. CDR3 nucleotide sequence: TGTGCCAGTCAGGAGGGGCGCGGGGCTTTCTTT.

The rearrangement links TRBV14 to TRBJ2-3; weak D call: TRBD1 (5 bases). This CDR3 contains 13 residues. V gave up 1 base and J gave up 10 bases, with 12 bases separating them. Germline V CDR1 and CDR2: SGHDN, FVKESK. The CDR3 spells CASSQAWGRAQYF. In DNA, the CDR3 is TGTGCCAGCAGCCAAGCCTGGGGCAGGGCGCAGTATTTT. Full variable domain (remainder filled in from reference TRBV14 and TRBJ2-3): EAGVTQFPSHSVIEKGQTVTLRCDPISGHDNLYWYRRVMGKEIKFLLHFVKESKQDESGMPNNRFLAERTGGTYSTLKVQPAELEDSGVYFCASSQAWGRAQYFGPGTRLTVL.

The V call is TRBV5-4, the J call TRBJ2-2; tentatively, D is TRBD1 (5 bases). This CDR3 region has 15 residues. Trimming cost V 0 bases and J 0 bases, with 6 bases left between them. Germline lookup yields CDR1 SGHNT and CDR2 YYREEE (reference sequence). In DNA form, the CDR3 reads TGTGCCAGCAGCTTGGGGACAACGAACACCGGGGAGCTGTTTTTT. Encoded protein: CASSLGTTNTGELFF.

The chain links TRBV5-1 to TRBJ2-7; 13 nucleotides agree with TRBD2. This CDR3 has 17 amino acids. The germline V gene encodes CDR1 SGHRS and CDR2 YFSETQ. V was clipped by 4 bases and J by 5 bases; unmatched bases: 12. For the CDR3, the DNA is TGCGCCAGCAGCGGGGGGACTAGCGGGGTGGGACCCCACGAGCAGTACTTC. Its protein is CASSGGTSGVGPHEQYF.

The V and J genes are TRBV18 and TRBJ2-2; TRBD2 agrees at 14 bases. Unmatched junction bases numbered 5, after V lost 1 base and J lost 4 bases. This CDR3 has 18 amino acids. Germline assignment: CDR1 KGHSH and CDR2 LQKENI. The CDR3 sequence: CASSPLTSGGASTGELFF. Here the CDR3 DNA reads TGTGCCAGCTCACCACTGACTAGCGGGGGGGCCAGCACCGGGGAGCTGTTTTTT. Combining the CDR3 with reference TRBV18 and TRBJ2-2 gives the whole variable domain NAGVMQNPRHLVRRRGQEARLRCSPMKGHSHVYWYRQLPEEGLKFMVYLQKENIIDESGMPKERFSAEFPKEGPSILRIQQVVRGDSAAYFCASSPLTSGGASTGELFFGEGSRLTVL.

V usage is TRBV6-5 and J usage is TRBJ1-1, with 7 positions matching TRBD1. The CDR3 is 15 amino acids. Trimming removed 6 bases from V and 3 bases from J; junction bases left unmatched: 10. Germline CDR1 is MNHEY and CDR2 is SVGAGI. This chain's CDR3 is CASRIRGGIDTEAFF. CDR3 coding DNA: TGTGCCAGCAGGATCCGAGGGGGCATTGACACTGAAGCTTTCTTT.

The chain links TRBV7-9 to TRBJ1-1; maybe TRBD1 (6 bases). This CDR3 is 16 amino acids long. V was clipped by 6 bases and J by 4 bases, with 21 bases between them. Germline V gene lookup returns CDR1 SEHNR and CDR2 FQNEAQ (reference sequence). CDR3 protein: CASSPLSGEILTEAFF. CDR3 nucleotides: TGTGCCAGCAGTCCGTTGTCAGGGGAGATACTCACTGAAGCTTTCTTT.

The chain recombines TRBV30 with TRBJ1-3; 7 nucleotides align to TRBD1. The CDR3 extends over 14 amino acids. J gave up 3 bases and V 2 bases, and 4 bases lay outside the gene matches. CDR1 is GTSNPN and CDR2 is SVGIG in the germline V gene (reference sequence). The CDR3 nucleotides read TGTGCCTGGAGTATCACAGGGGTTGGAAACACCATATATTTT. Amino acid sequence: CAWSITGVGNTIYF.

V usage is TRBV5-1 and J usage is TRBJ1-6; D is possibly TRBD1 (5 bases). Between the trimmed V and J ends, which lost 0 bases and 0 bases, there was a span of 16 bases. Per germline, CDR1 SGHRS and CDR2 YFSETQ. The CDR3 extends over 19 amino acids. The chain's CDR3 is CASSLGGAGPSSYNSPLHF. The CDR3 bases are TGCGCCAGCAGCTTGGGGGGCGCGGGACCTAGCTCCTATAATTCACCCCTCCACTTT. Variable domain in full (rest from reference TRBV5-1 and TRBJ1-6): KAGVTQTPRYLIKTRGQQVTLSCSPISGHRSVSWYQQTPGQGLQFLFEYFSETQRNKGNFPGRFSGRQFSNSRSEMNVSTLELGDSALYLCASSLGGAGPSSYNSPLHFGNGTRLTVT.

V and J are TRBV28 and TRBJ1-4; the D is unclear. This CDR3 has 15 amino acids. Between the trimmed V and J ends, which lost 4 bases and 8 bases, there was a span of 17 bases. From germline, CDR1 is MDHEN and CDR2 SYDVKM. The CDR3 DNA follows: TGTGCCAGCAGTTCACAATCGGGATTAAGGGAAAAACTGTTTTTT. This sequence encodes CASSSQSGLREKLFF.

This rearrangement joins TRBV27 to TRBJ1-6; 7 nucleotides match TRBD1. Germline V CDR1 and CDR2: MNHEY, SMNVEV (reference sequence). Trimming removed 6 bases from V and 4 bases from J; junction bases left unmatched: 12. This CDR3 is built from 17 residues. CDR3 residues: CASSQLTRDRYNSPLHF. The DNA of the CDR3 is TGTGCCAGCAGCCAATTGACACGGGACAGATATAATTCACCCCTCCACTTT.

The rearrangement uses TRBV28 and TRBJ1-3; 9 nucleotides align to TRBD1. V dropped 8 bases and J dropped 7; count of bases not matched to a gene: 9. The CDR3 has 14 residues. The germline V gene has CDR1 MDHEN and CDR2 SYDVKM. CDR3 bases: TGTGCCAGCCAACCCCAGGACAGGGGTAACACCATATATTTT. As protein: CASQPQDRGNTIYF.

The CDR3 reads CASSLGQIEAFF. The CDR3 nucleotides are TGTGCCAGCAGCTTAGGGCAGATTGAAGCTTTCTTT. This rearrangement joins TRBV7-2 to TRBJ1-1, with unresolved D. This CDR3 spans 12 amino acids. V gave up 1 base and J gave up 7 bases, with 7 bases separating them. In germline, CDR1 is SGHTA, CDR2 FQGNSA.

The chain carries TRBV18 and TRBJ1-1; maybe TRBD1 (5 bases). The germline CDR1 and CDR2 sequences are KGHSH and LQKENI. This CDR3 has 14 amino acids. Trimming took off 2 bases at V and 0 bases at J, with 7 bases between the two ends. The CDR3 reads CASSPDSLNTEAFF. CDR3 nucleotide sequence: TGTGCCAGCTCACCAGACAGTTTGAACACTGAAGCTTTCTTT.

The chain has TRBV3-1 (or the pseudogene TRBV3-2) and TRBJ1-4; 10 bases are shared with TRBD1. The V and J ends lost 3 bases and 5 bases, in that order; junction bases with no gene match: 3. Germline V lookup: CDR1 LGHDT, CDR2 YNNKEL (reference sequence). CDR3 length: 15 residues. The CDR3 DNA reads as TGTGCCAGCAGCCACCGGGGACAGGGGAATGAAAAACTGTTTTTT. This sequence encodes CASSHRGQGNEKLFF.

The V and J genes are TRBV12-3 or TRBV12-4 and TRBJ2-3; D perhaps matches TRBD1 (6 bases). The CDR3 consists of 13 residues. Between the trimmed V and J ends, which lost 5 bases and 4 bases, there was a span of 10 bases. The CDR3 here is CASSLGAADTQYF. As DNA, the CDR3 is TGTGCCAGCAGTCTGGGGGCGGCAGATACGCAGTATTTT.

The chain links TRBV11-2 to TRBJ2-3; 8 nucleotides line up with TRBD2. With 0 bases clipped from V and 1 base from J, the junction kept 0 bases outside the gene matches. The CDR3 sequence is 15 residues long. Germline CDR1 and CDR2: SGHAT and FQNNGV. The DNA for the CDR3 is TGTGCCAGCAGCTTAGAGCGGGGGGGCACAGATACGCAGTATTTT. This sequence encodes CASSLERGGTDTQYF. The full variable domain, its missing parts supplied by reference TRBV11-2 and TRBJ2-3, is EAGVAQSPRYKIIEKRQSVAFWCNPISGHATLYWYQQILGQGPKLLIQFQNNGVVDDSQLPKDRFSAERLKGVDSTLKIQPAKLEDSAVYLCASSLERGGTDTQYFGPGTRLTVL.

The chain recombines TRBV3-1 (or the pseudogene TRBV3-2) with TRBJ2-5; 9 nucleotides match TRBD2. The V segment lost 2 bases and the J segment 9 bases; nucleotides outside the gene matches: 10. Germline V gene data show CDR1 as LGHDT and CDR2 as YNNKEL (reference sequence). This CDR3 has 15 residues. The CDR3 region is CASSQLKGLAGAQYF. The CDR3 nucleotides read TGTGCCAGCAGCCAACTCAAGGGACTAGCTGGCGCCCAGTACTTC.

V gene TRBV30 combines with J gene TRBJ1-5, with D unresolved. This CDR3 spans 13 amino acids. V was pared by 1 base and J by 5 bases, with 9 bases between. Germline CDR1 is GTSNPN and CDR2 is SVGIG (reference sequence). CDR3 DNA: TGTGCCTGGAGTGAAACGAGGGATCAGCCCCAGCATTTT. Translated, it gives CAWSETRDQPQHF.

V and J are TRBV29-1 and TRBJ1-2, with D unresolved. The CDR3 covers 12 residues. Looked up from germline, CDR1 is SQVTM and CDR2 is ANQGSEA. V lost 6 bases, J lost 1 base, and 9 bases lay in between. The CDR3 coding sequence is TGCAGCGTCGCGGGCAGTAACTATGGCTACACCTTC. Protein product: CSVAGSNYGYTF.

This clone was seen a single time. The genes are TRBV7-8 and TRBJ1-5; 7 bases agree with TRBD1. J was trimmed by 5 bases and V by 1 base; bases with no gene match: 2. Germline V gene sequence: CDR1 SGHVS, CDR2 FQNEAQ. This CDR3 region has 14 residues. The CDR3 reads CASSLGQGDQPQHF. DNA for the CDR3: TGTGCCAGCAGCTTAGGGCAGGGGGATCAGCCCCAGCATTTT.

The chain links TRBV19 to TRBJ1-2, with 7 bases lining up with TRBD1. CDR3 size: 14 residues. Per the germline V gene, CDR1 is LNHDA and CDR2 is SQIVND (reference sequence). With 7 bases clipped from V and 4 bases from J, the junction kept 9 bases outside the gene matches. The CDR3 region is CASNFRQGSYGYTF. CDR3 in DNA: TGTGCCAGTAATTTCCGACAGGGATCCTATGGCTACACCTTC.

The chain joins TRBV27 to TRBJ2-1; TRBD2 matches 9 bases. Germline-derived CDR1 and CDR2 are MNHEY and SMNVEV (reference sequence). V was clipped by 3 bases and J by 13 bases; unmatched bases: 13. The CDR3 runs to 15 residues. The CDR3 spells CASSLASGIRSGQFF. The CDR3 DNA reads TGTGCCAGCAGTTTGGCTAGCGGGATTCGGTCGGGACAGTTCTTC.

This chain links TRBV6-1 with TRBJ1-1; no reliable D call. Germline assignment: CDR1 MNHNS and CDR2 SASEGT. The ends were cut back, 2 bases at V and 11 bases at J, with 18 bases in the middle. CDR3 length: 14 residues. The chain's CDR3 is CASSESRGVLAAFF. In DNA, the CDR3 is TGTGCCAGCAGTGAAAGTAGAGGTGTATTAGCGGCTTTCTTT.

The chain employs TRBV6-1 and TRBJ2-3; TRBD2 matches 9 bases. This CDR3 has 18 residues. Germline V lookup: CDR1 MNHNS, CDR2 SASEGT. Unmatched junction bases numbered 15, after V lost 3 bases and J lost 5 bases. Written as DNA, the CDR3 is TGTGCCAGCAGTGATCTAGCGGGGTTCTATGGGGGAGTAGATACGCAGTATTTT. Amino acids: CASSDLAGFYGGVDTQYF.

This clone was seen a single time. V usage is TRBV27 and J usage is TRBJ1-5, with a tentative D call TRBD1 (6 bases). The CDR3 contains 15 residues. CDR1 is MNHEY, CDR2 SMNVEV, per germline (reference sequence). V lost 1 base, J lost 5 bases, and 12 bases lay in between. The CDR3 DNA sequence: TGTGCCAGCAGTTTATTGGGGGGGCCCGATCAGCCCCAGCATTTT. Its protein is CASSLLGGPDQPQHF.